This TCR beta chain was sequenced for a study of blood T cell repertoires in COVID-19. Study information: The United States, Italy and Spain provided the acute and convalescent COVID-19 samples. T cells, B-cell-depleted T cells, or PBMCs supplied cDNA or gDNA.

V shed 4 bases and J shed 1 base, with 12 bases lying between them. There are 15 residues in the CDR3. Germline CDR1 is SGDLS and CDR2 is YYNGEE. Authors' processing steps: Reference gene primer amplification gave estimated nucleated cell counts. This table comes from immunoSEQ multiplex PCR, and its TCRdb copy is limited to in-frame clones, with some not included. The V and J calls and the clone size are those of that table, but D and trimming were determined from the DNA. The table records a few hundred thousand clones, approximately 90% of them present only once. A single count supports this clone.

Sequenced: peripheral blood. This TCR was recovered from a woman aged 55 to 70 with acute or convalescent COVID-19. This chain links TRBV9 with TRBJ1-5; possible D gene TRBD1, 5 bases. The CDR3 nucleotides read TGTGCCAGCAGCAAATCGACAGAAAGCAATCAGCCCCAGCATTTT. Translated: CASSKSTESNQPQHF.